This T cell receptor beta chain comes out of a study of identical twins. Regarding the study as a whole: Out-of-frame alpha sequences common to twins exhibited a surplus of low generation probability.

With regard to this clonotype: The antigen is not known.

The V gene's germline CDR1 is MNHNS and CDR2 SASEGT. The CDR3 has 14 residues. V lost 2 bases, J lost 2 bases, and 7 bases lay in between. TCRdb re-analysed the 5' RACE reads in MiXCR, keeping a single row per CDR3 protein. The sample shows a few hundred thousand distinct CDR3 sequences, 9% of them seen only once. This clonotype originated in a woman aged 45 to 65 in good health. The V gene is TRBV6-1, the J gene TRBJ1-5; D remains unclear. The specimen sequenced was naive T cells sorted from blood. CDR3 sequence (DNA): TGTGCCAGCAGTGAATCCCCGGGCAATCAGCCCCAGCATTTT. Translated, it gives CASSESPGNQPQHF.